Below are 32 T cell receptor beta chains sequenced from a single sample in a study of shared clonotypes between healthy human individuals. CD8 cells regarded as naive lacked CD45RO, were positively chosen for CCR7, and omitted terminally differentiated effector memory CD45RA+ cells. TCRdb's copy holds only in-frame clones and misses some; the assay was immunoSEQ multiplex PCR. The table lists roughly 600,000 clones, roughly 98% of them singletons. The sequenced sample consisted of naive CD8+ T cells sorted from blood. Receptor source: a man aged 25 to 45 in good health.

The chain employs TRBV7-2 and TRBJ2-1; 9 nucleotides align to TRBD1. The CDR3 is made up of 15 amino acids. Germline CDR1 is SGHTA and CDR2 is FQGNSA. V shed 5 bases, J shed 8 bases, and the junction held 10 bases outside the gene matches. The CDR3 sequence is CASSLSGTGRYEQFF. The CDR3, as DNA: TGTGCCAGCAGCCTTTCCGGGACAGGGAGGTATGAGCAGTTCTTC.

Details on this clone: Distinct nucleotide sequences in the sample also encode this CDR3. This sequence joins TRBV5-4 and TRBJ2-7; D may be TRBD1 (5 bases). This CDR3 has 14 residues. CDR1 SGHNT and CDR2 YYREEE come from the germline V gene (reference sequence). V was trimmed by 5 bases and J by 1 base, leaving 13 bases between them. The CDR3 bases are TGTGCCAGCAGTCTCAGGGATGGGTCCTACGAGCAGTACTTC. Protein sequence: CASSLRDGSYEQYF. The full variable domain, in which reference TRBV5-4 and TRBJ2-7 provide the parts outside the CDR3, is ETGVTQSPTHLIKTRGQQVTLRCSSQSGHNTVSWYQQALGQGPQFIFQYYREEENGRGNFPPRFSGLQFPNYSSELNVNALELDDSALYLCASSLRDGSYEQYFGPGTRLTVT.

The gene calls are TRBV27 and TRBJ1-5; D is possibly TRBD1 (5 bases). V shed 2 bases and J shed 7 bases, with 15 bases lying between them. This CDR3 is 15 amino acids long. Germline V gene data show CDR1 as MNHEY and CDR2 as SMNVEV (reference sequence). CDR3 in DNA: TGTGCCAGCAGTTTACGGGGGAGCGGTTTCCAGCCCCAGCATTTT. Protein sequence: CASSLRGSGFQPQHF.

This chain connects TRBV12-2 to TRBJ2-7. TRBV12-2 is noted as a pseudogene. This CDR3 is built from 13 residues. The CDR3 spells CASRLADRSAQYF. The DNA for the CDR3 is TGTGCAAGTCGCTTAGCGGATCGGTCCGCGCAGTACTTC.

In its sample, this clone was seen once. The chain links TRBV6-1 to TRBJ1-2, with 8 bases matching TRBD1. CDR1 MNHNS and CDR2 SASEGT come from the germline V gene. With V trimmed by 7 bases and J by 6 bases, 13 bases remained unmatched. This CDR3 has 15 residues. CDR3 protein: CASTKGQGRVDGYTF. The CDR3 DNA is TGTGCCAGCACCAAAGGACAGGGTAGGGTCGATGGCTACACCTTC.

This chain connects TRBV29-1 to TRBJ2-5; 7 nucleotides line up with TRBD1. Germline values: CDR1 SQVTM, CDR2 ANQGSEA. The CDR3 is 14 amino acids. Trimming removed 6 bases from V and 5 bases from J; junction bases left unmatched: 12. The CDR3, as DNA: TGCAGCGTCGGGGAACAGGGGCCCGGGGAGACCCAGTACTTC. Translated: CSVGEQGPGETQYF.

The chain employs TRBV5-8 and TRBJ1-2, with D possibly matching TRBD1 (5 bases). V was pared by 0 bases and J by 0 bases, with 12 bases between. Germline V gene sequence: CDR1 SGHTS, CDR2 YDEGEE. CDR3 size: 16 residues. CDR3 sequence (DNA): TGTGCCAGCAGCTTGGACCTTTGGGGGACTAACTATGGCTACACCTTC. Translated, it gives CASSLDLWGTNYGYTF.

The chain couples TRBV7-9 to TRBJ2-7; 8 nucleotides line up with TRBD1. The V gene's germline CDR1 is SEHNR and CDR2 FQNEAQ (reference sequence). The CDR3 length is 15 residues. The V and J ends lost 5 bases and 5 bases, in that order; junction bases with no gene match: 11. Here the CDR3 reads CASSPPGGEADEQYF. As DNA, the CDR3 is TGTGCCAGCAGCCCTCCAGGGGGCGAAGCGGACGAGCAGTACTTC. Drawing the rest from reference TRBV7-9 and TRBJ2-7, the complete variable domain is DTGVSQNPRHKITKRGQNVTFRCDPISEHNRLYWYRQTLGQGPEFLTYFQNEAQLEKSRLLSDRFSAERPKGSFSTLEIQRTEQGDSAMYLCASSPPGGEADEQYFGPGTRLTVT.

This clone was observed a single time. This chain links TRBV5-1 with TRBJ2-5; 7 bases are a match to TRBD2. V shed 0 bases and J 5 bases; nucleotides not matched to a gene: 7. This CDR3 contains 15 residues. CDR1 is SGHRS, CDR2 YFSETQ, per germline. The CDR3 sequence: CASSLDGGYVETQYF. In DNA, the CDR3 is TGCGCCAGCAGCTTGGACGGGGGGTATGTTGAGACCCAGTACTTC. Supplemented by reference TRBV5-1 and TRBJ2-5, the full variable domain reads KAGVTQTPRYLIKTRGQQVTLSCSPISGHRSVSWYQQTPGQGLQFLFEYFSETQRNKGNFPGRFSGRQFSNSRSEMNVSTLELGDSALYLCASSLDGGYVETQYFGPGTRLLVL.

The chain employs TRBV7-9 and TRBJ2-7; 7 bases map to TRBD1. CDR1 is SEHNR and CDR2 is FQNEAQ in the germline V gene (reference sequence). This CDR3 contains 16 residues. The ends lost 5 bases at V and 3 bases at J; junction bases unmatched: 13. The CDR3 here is CASSPTSGTDIYEQYF. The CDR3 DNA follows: TGTGCCAGCAGCCCCACGTCCGGGACAGACATCTACGAGCAGTACTTC.

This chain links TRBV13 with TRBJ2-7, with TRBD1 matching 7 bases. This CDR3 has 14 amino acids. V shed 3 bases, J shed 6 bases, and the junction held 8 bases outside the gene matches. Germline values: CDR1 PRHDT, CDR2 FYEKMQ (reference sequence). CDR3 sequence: CASSFEQGWGEQYF. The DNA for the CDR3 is TGTGCCAGCAGCTTTGAACAGGGGTGGGGCGAGCAGTACTTC.

The CDR3 reads CASSLDRNLNTEAFF. The CDR3 DNA reads as TGCGCCAGCAGCCTGGACAGAAACTTGAACACTGAAGCTTTCTTT. The chain couples TRBV4-1 to TRBJ1-1; weak D call: TRBD1 (6 bases). CDR3 length: 15 residues. With 4 bases removed from V and 0 bases from J, the gap between germline ends came to 12 bases. CDR1 is MGHRA and CDR2 is YSYEKL in the germline V gene.

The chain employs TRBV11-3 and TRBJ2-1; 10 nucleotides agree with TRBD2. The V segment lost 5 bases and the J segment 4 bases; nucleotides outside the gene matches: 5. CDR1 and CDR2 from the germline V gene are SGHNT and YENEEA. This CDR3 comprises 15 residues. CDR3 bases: TGTGCCAGCAGCGATCGGACTAGCGGATACAATGAGCAGTTCTTC. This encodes CASSDRTSGYNEQFF.

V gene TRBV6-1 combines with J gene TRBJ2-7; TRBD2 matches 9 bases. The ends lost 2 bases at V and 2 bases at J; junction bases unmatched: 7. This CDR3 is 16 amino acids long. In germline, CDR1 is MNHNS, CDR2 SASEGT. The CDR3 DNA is TGTGCCAGCAGTGAACTGGCTAGCGGGGCTACCTACGAGCAGTACTTC. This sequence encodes CASSELASGATYEQYF.

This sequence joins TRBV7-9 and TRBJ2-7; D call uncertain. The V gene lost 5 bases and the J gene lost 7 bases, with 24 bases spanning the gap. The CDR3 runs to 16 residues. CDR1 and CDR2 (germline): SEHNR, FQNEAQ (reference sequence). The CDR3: CASSTHPGAQVWEQYF. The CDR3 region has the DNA TGTGCCAGCAGCACTCACCCCGGAGCCCAAGTTTGGGAGCAGTACTTC.

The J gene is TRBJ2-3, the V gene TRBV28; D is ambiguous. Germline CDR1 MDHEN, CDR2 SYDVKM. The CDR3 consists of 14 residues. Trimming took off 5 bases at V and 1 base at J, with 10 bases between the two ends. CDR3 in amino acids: CASSLDTGTDTQYF. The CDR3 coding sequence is TGTGCCAGCAGTCTCGACACGGGCACAGATACGCAGTATTTT. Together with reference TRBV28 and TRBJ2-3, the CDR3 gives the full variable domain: DVKVTQSSRYLVKRTGEKVFLECVQDMDHENMFWYRQDPGLGLRLIYFSYDVKMKEKGDIPEGYSVSREKKERFSLILESASTNQTSMYLCASSLDTGTDTQYFGPGTRLTVL.

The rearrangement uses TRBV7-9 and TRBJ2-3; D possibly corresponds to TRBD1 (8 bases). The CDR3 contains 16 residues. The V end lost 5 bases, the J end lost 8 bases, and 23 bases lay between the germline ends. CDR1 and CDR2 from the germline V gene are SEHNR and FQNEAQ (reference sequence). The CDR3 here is CASSRTRTGTGGTQYF. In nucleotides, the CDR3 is TGTGCCAGCAGCCGGACACGGACAGGGACGGGGGGTACGCAGTATTTT.

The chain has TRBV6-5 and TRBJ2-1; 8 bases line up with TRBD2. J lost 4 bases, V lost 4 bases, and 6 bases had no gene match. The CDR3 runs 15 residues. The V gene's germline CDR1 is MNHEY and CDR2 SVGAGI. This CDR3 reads CASSWERETYNEQFF. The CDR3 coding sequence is TGTGCCAGCAGTTGGGAGCGGGAGACTTACAATGAGCAGTTCTTC.

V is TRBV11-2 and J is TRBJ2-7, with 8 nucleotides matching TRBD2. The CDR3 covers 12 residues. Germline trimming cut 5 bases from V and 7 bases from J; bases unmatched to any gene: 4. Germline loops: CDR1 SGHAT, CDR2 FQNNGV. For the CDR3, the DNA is TGTGCCAGCAGCCTAACGGGGGGGGAGCAGTACTTC. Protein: CASSLTGGEQYF. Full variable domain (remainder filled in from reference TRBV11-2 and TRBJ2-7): EAGVAQSPRYKIIEKRQSVAFWCNPISGHATLYWYQQILGQGPKLLIQFQNNGVVDDSQLPKDRFSAERLKGVDSTLKIQPAKLEDSAVYLCASSLTGGEQYFGPGTRLTVT.

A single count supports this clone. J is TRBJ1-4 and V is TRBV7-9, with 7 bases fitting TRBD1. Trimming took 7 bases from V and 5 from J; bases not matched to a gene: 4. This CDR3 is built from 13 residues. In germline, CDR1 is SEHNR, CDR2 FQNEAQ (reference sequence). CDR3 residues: CASKGQTNEKLFF. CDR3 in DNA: TGTGCCAGCAAGGGACAGACGAATGAAAAACTGTTTTTT.

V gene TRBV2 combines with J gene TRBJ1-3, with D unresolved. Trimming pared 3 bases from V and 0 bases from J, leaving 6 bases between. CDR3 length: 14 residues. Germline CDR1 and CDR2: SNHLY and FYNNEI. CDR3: CASSEGISGNTIYF. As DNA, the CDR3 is TGTGCCAGCAGTGAGGGCATCTCTGGAAACACCATATATTTT.

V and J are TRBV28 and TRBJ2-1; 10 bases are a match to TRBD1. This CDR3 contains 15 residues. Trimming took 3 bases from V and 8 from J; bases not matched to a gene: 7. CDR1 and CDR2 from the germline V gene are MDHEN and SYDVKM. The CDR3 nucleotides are TGTGCCAGCAGTTTTAGGGACAGGGGATTCGATGAGCAGTTCTTC. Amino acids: CASSFRDRGFDEQFF.

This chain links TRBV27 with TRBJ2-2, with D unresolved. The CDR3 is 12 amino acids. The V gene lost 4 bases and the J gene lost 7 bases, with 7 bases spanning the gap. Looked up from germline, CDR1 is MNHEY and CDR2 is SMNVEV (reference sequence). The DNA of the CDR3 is TGTGCCAGCAGTTCCAATGTCGGGGAGCTGTTTTTT. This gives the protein CASSSNVGELFF.

This chain's CDR3 is CASSKTLAGSFDEQYF. The CDR3 DNA follows: TGTGCCAGCAGCAAAACGTTAGCGGGAAGCTTTGACGAGCAGTACTTC. J is TRBJ2-7 and V is TRBV9; 8 nucleotides line up with TRBD2. Germline lookup yields CDR1 SGDLS and CDR2 YYNGEE. The J segment lost 5 bases and the V segment lost 4 bases, leaving 14 bases of the junction unmatched. This CDR3 region has 16 residues.

The CDR3 DNA follows: TGTGCCAGCAGTCCCCACATGGTCGACATTAGCAATCAGCCCCAGCATTTT. Protein product: CASSPHMVDISNQPQHF. This rearrangement joins TRBV28 to TRBJ1-5, with D unresolved. This CDR3 has 17 amino acids. V was trimmed by 5 bases and J by 0 bases, leaving 17 bases between them. CDR1 MDHEN and CDR2 SYDVKM come from the germline V gene.

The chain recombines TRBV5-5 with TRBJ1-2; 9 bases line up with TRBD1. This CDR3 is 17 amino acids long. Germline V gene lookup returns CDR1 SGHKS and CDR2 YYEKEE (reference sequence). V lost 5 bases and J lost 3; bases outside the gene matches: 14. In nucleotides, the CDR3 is TGTGCCAGCAGAACCGGACTTGGGCGGACAGGGGACTATGGCTACACCTTC. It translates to CASRTGLGRTGDYGYTF.

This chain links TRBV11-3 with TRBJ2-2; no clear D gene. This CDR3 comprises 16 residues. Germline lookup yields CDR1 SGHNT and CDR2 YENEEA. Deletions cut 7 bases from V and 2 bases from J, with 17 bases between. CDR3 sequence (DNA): TGTGCCAGCACCAGATGGGGTGGACCCAACACCGGGGAGCTGTTTTTT. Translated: CASTRWGGPNTGELFF.

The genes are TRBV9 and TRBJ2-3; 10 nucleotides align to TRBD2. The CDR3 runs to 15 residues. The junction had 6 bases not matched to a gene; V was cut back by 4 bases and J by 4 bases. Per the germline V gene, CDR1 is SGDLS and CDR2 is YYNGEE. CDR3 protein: CASSTSGRVADTQYF. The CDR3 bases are TGTGCCAGCAGCACGAGCGGGAGGGTGGCAGATACGCAGTATTTT.

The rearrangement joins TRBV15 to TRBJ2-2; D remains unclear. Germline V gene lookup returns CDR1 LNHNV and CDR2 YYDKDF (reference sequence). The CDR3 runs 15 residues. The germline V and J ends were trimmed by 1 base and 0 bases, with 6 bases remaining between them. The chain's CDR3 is CATSRGGANTGELFF. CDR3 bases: TGTGCCACCAGCAGAGGTGGAGCGAACACCGGGGAGCTGTTTTTT.

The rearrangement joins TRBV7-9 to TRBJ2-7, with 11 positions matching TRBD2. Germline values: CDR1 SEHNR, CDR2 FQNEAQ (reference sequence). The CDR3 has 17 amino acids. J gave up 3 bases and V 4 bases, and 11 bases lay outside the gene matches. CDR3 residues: CASSSPGLAEGDYEQYF. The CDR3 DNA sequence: TGTGCCAGCAGCTCGCCGGGACTAGCGGAGGGGGACTACGAGCAGTACTTC.

CDR3 DNA: TGTGCCAGCTCACCACCAGGGTTGGGTCAGCCCCAGCATTTT. Protein: CASSPPGLGQPQHF. The chain recombines TRBV18 with TRBJ1-5; no clear D. Germline CDR1 is KGHSH and CDR2 is LQKENI. CDR3 length equals 14 residues. Trimming cost V 0 bases and J 6 bases, with 9 bases left between them.

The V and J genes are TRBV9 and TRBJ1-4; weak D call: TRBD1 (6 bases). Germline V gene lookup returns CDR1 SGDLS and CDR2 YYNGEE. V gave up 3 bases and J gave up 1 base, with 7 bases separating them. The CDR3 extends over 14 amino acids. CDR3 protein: CASSETGTNEKLFF. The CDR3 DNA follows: TGTGCCAGCAGCGAGACAGGAACTAATGAAAAACTGTTTTTT.